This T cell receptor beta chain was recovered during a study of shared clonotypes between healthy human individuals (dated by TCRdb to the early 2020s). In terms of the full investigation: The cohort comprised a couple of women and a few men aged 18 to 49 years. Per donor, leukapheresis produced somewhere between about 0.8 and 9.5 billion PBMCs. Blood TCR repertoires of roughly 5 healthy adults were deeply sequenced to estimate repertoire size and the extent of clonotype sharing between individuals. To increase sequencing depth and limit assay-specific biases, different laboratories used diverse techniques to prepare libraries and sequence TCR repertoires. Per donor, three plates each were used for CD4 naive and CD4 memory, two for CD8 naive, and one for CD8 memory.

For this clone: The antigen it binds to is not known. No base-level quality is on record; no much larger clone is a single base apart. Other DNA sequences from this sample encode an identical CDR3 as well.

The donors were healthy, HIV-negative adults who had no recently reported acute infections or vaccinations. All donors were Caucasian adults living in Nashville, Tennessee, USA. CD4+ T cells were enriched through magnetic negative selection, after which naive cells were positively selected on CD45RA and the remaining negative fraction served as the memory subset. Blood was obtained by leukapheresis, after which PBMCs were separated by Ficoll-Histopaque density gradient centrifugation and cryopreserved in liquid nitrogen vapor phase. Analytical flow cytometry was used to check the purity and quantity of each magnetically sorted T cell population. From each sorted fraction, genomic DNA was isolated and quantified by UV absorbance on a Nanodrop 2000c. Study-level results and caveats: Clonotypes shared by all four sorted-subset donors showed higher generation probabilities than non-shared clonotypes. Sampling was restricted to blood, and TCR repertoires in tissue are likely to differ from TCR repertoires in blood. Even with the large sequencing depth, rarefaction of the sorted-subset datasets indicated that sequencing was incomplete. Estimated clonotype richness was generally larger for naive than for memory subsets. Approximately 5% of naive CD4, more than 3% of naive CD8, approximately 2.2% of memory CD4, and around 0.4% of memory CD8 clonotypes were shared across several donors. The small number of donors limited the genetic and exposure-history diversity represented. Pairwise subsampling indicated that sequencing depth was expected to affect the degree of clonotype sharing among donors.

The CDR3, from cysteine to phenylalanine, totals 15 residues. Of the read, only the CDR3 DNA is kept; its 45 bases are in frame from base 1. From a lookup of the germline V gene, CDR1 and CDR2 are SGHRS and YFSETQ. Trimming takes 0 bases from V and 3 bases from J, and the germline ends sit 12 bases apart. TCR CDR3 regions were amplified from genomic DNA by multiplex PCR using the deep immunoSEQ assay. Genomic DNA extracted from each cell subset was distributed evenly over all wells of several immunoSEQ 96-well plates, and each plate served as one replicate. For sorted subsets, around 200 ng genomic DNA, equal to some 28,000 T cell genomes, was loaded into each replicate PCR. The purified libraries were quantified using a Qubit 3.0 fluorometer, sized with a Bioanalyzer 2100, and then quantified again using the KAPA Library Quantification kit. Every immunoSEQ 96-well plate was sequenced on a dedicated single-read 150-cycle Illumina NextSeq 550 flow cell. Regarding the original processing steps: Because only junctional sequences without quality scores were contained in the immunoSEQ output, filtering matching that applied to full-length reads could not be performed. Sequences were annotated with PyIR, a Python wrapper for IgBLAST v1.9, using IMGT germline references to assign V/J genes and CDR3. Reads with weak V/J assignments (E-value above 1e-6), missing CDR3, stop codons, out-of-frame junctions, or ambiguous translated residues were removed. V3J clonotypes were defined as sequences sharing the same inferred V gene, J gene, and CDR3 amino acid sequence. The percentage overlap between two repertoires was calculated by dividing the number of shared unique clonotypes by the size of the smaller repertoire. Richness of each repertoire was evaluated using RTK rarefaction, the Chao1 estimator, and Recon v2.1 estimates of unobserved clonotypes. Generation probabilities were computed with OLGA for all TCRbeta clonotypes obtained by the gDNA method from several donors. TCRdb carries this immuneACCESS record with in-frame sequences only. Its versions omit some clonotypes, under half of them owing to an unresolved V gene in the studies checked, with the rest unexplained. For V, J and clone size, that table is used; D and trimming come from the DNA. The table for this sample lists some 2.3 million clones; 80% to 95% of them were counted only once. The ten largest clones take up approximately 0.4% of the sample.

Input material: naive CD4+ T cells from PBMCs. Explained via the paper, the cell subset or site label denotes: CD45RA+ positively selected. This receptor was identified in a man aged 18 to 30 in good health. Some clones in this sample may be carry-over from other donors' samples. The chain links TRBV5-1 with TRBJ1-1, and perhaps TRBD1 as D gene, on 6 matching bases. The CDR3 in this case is CASSLVGGGDTEAFF. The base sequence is TGCGCCAGCAGCTTGGTTGGGGGCGGTGACACTGAAGCTTTCTTT.